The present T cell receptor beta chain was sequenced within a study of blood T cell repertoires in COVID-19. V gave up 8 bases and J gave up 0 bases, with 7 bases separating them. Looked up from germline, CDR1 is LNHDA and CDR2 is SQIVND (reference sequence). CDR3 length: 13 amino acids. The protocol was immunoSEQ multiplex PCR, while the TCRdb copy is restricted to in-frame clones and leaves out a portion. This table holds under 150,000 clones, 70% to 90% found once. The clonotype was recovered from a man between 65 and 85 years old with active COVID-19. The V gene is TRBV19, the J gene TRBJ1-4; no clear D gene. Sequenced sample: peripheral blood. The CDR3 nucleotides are TGTGCCAGTCAGCGGACAACTAATGAAAAACTGTTTTTT. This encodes CASQRTTNEKLFF.